These 20 T cell receptor beta chains share one sample of origin, sequenced in a study of vaccination and CD4 T cells after COVID-19. Regarding treatment: approximately 11-day PBMC culture with coronavirus spike peptide pools or control peptides (ViraFEST assay). Cultured CD4+ T-cell DNA underwent Oncomine TCR Beta short-read sequencing. TCRdb reprocessed the PCR reads with MiXCR, giving one entry per CDR3 protein. This sample carries 15,000 or so distinct CDR3 sequences, approximately 28% of them seen once, and the ten largest clones take roughly a sixth. Which antigens these TCRs recognize remains unknown. Specimen: cultured CD4+ T cells from blood. The receptors originated from a human donor with COVID-19.

The V and J genes are TRBV27 and TRBJ1-2; D uncertain. The CDR3 covers 13 residues. The V end lost 3 bases, the J end lost 2 bases, and 7 bases lay between the germline ends. In germline, CDR1 is MNHEY, CDR2 SMNVEV (reference sequence). CDR3 DNA sequence: TGTGCCAGCAGTTTGGGCAGAAACTATGGCTACACCTTC. It codes for CASSLGRNYGYTF.

The CDR3 DNA is TGTGCCAGCAGTCCCCAGGGGGCAAAGGAGGGCAATCAGCCCCAGCATTTT. This codes for CASSPQGAKEGNQPQHF. The V call is TRBV27, the J call TRBJ1-5, with TRBD1 identical over 8 bases. The CDR3 consists of 17 residues. Germline CDR1 reads MNHEY; CDR2 reads SMNVEV (reference sequence). The V gene end was trimmed by 5 bases and the J gene end by 2 bases; junction bases not matched to a gene: 11.

By its share, this clonotype is medium-sized. This chain joins TRBV11-3 and TRBJ2-7; D gene ambiguous. The germline V and J ends were trimmed by 5 bases and 2 bases, with 13 bases remaining between them. This CDR3 region has 14 residues. The germline CDR1 and CDR2 sequences are SGHNT and YENEEA. CDR3 sequence (DNA): TGTGCCAGCAGCCCCGGCGACCGGACCTACGAGCAGTACTTC. It translates to CASSPGDRTYEQYF.

The chain employs TRBV6-5 and TRBJ1-1; 7 nucleotides match TRBD1. V shed 4 bases, J shed 5 bases, and the junction held 7 bases outside the gene matches. The germline gives CDR1 MNHEY, CDR2 SVGAGI. The CDR3 has 14 residues. CDR3 sequence: CASSFRQGWTEAFF. In DNA form, the CDR3 reads TGTGCCAGCAGTTTTCGACAGGGTTGGACTGAAGCTTTCTTT.

This chain links TRBV7-2 with TRBJ2-3; the match to TRBD2 covers 12 bases. V lost 11 bases, J lost 4 bases, and 7 bases stayed unmatched. CDR1 and CDR2 from the germline V gene are SGHTA and FQGNSA. The CDR3 runs to 14 residues. The CDR3 loop reads CADSRLAGADTQYF. The CDR3, as DNA: TGTGCCGACTCCCGACTAGCGGGGGCAGATACGCAGTATTTT.

This clonotype was picked up a small number of times. The rearrangement links TRBV11-2 to TRBJ1-2; maybe TRBD1 (5 bases). This CDR3 contains 19 residues. Germline lookup yields CDR1 SGHAT and CDR2 FQNNGV. V lost 6 bases, J lost 8 bases, and 34 bases lay in between. Here the CDR3 reads CASRAGGMNPGPQFIGYTF. The DNA of the CDR3 is TGTGCCAGCAGAGCTGGGGGGATGAACCCAGGACCTCAGTTTATCGGCTACACCTTC.

This clonotype was recorded a few times. The rearrangement uses TRBV19 and TRBJ2-1; 9 bases match TRBD1. After removal of 7 bases from V and 9 bases from J, the junction contained 7 bases not matched to a gene. CDR1 is LNHDA, CDR2 SQIVND, per germline (reference sequence). The length of the CDR3 is 13 residues. The CDR3 loop is CASIGTGNAEQFF. The CDR3 nucleotides read TGTGCCAGTATCGGGACAGGGAACGCTGAGCAGTTCTTC.

The CDR3, as DNA: TGCAGTGCTAGGGAAGACAGAAGCAATCAGCCCCAGCATTTT. Encoded protein: CSAREDRSNQPQHF. The chain links TRBV20-1 to TRBJ1-5; tentatively, D is TRBD1 (5 bases). This CDR3 is 14 amino acids long. V lost 3 bases and J lost 1, with 10 bases in between. Germline V CDR1 and CDR2: DFQATT, SNEGSKA (reference sequence).

This clonotype was picked up one time. This sequence joins TRBV7-9 and TRBJ2-6; 12 bases are shared with TRBD1. V was clipped by 7 bases and J by 2 bases; unmatched bases: 9. This CDR3 comprises 18 residues. Germline lookup yields CDR1 SEHNR and CDR2 FQNEAQ (reference sequence). In nucleotides, the CDR3 is TGTGCCAGCACCACCTCGGGGACAGGGGGCCCTGGGGCCAACGTCCTGACTTTC. Amino acid sequence: CASTTSGTGGPGANVLTF.

This chain uses TRBV12-3 or TRBV12-4 with TRBJ1-2; D is unclear. This CDR3 is 14 amino acids long. V lost 7 bases to trimming and J lost 4 bases, with 16 bases between them. The CDR3 region has the DNA TGTGCCAGCACCGCCGGGGTTCTGGCCTATGGCTACACCTTC. It translates to CASTAGVLAYGYTF.

The chain carries TRBV6-2 or TRBV6-3 and TRBJ1-5, with D hard to call. This CDR3 is 15 amino acids long. Germline V CDR1 and CDR2: MNHEY, SVGEGT. With 2 bases removed from V and 2 bases from J, the gap between germline ends came to 10 bases. Written as DNA, the CDR3 is TGTGCCAGCAGTTACGTCGGCTTGCGCAATCAGCCCCAGCATTTT. Residues: CASSYVGLRNQPQHF.

The CDR3 DNA reads as TGTGCCAGCAGTTTAGGCAGGGGCAATCAGCCCCAGCATTTT. Translation: CASSLGRGNQPQHF. V and J are TRBV28 and TRBJ1-5; maybe TRBD1 (5 bases). Germline V gene sequence: CDR1 MDHEN, CDR2 SYDVKM. V was shortened by 2 bases and J by 2 bases, with 7 bases between the two germline ends. This CDR3 is built from 14 residues.

This clonotype was detected only a few times. The chain couples TRBV7-9 to TRBJ2-7, with a tentative D call TRBD1 (6 bases). This CDR3 has 13 amino acids. Trimming removed 5 bases at V and 4 bases at J, with 12 bases between. Germline lookup yields CDR1 SEHNR and CDR2 FQNEAQ (reference sequence). The DNA of the CDR3 is TGTGCCAGCAGCACTGACAGGTCTTACGAGCAGTACTTC. Residues: CASSTDRSYEQYF.

This clonotype has just a few counts. J is TRBJ1-2 and V is TRBV5-8, with unresolved D. The CDR3 is 13 amino acids. CDR1 SGHTS and CDR2 YDEGEE come from the germline V gene. Trimming took 2 bases from V and 2 from J, leaving 7 bases between them. In DNA, the CDR3 is TGTGCCAGCAGCTTCGGGCAGAACTATGGCTACACCTTC. Amino acids: CASSFGQNYGYTF. Variable domain in full (rest from reference TRBV5-8 and TRBJ1-2): EAGVTQSPTHLIKTRGQQATLRCSPISGHTSVYWYQQALGLGLQFLLWYDEGEERNRGNFPPRFSGRQFPNYSSELNVNALELEDSALYLCASSFGQNYGYTFGSGTRLTVV.

This clonotype was found a few times. The rearrangement uses TRBV7-2 and TRBJ2-5; 8 bases map to TRBD2. CDR1 is SGHTA and CDR2 is FQGNSA in the germline V gene. The CDR3 length is 16 residues. V was pared by 2 bases and J by 6 bases, with 11 bases of the junction left unmatched. The CDR3, as DNA: TGTGCCAGCAGCTTACTCGGGGCAGCGGGGGACAAGACCCAGTACTTC. Translated: CASSLLGAAGDKTQYF.

This clonotype turned up a few times. The V call is TRBV19, the J call TRBJ1-4; no reliable D call. CDR3 length equals 17 residues. Germline V gives CDR1 LNHDA, CDR2 SQIVND (reference sequence). Trimming removed 3 bases at V and 3 bases at J, with 17 bases between. This CDR3 is CASSMARVRLANEKLFF. In nucleotides, the CDR3 is TGTGCCAGTAGTATGGCGAGGGTTCGTCTGGCTAATGAAAAACTGTTTTTT.

The chain has TRBV18 and TRBJ1-5, with a tentative D call TRBD1 (5 bases). The germline gives CDR1 KGHSH, CDR2 LQKENI. V was cut by 6 bases and J by 5 bases, with 17 bases left in between. The CDR3 totals 15 residues. The CDR3: CASSTDRGLYQPQHF. The DNA of the CDR3 is TGTGCCAGCTCGACTGACCGGGGCTTATATCAGCCCCAGCATTTT.

This chain links TRBV20-1 with TRBJ2-2, with D hard to call. Germline-derived CDR1 and CDR2 are DFQATT and SNEGSKA (reference sequence). The CDR3 spans 15 residues. V lost 1 base, J lost 4 bases, and 13 bases lay in between. The CDR3 DNA reads TGCAGTGCTAGAGTCCAGCCGGCGACCACCGGGGAGCTGTTTTTT. It translates to CSARVQPATTGELFF.

The genes are TRBV20-1 and TRBJ1-4; a weak D match, TRBD1 (5 bases). This CDR3 is 14 amino acids long. Germline CDR1 is DFQATT and CDR2 is SNEGSKA (reference sequence). Between the trimmed V and J ends, which lost 1 base and 3 bases, there was a span of 9 bases. The CDR3: CSARAPGSNEKLFF. The CDR3 bases are TGCAGTGCTAGAGCCCCAGGGTCTAATGAAAAACTGTTTTTT.

In this sample, this clonotype turned up a few times. The chain recombines TRBV7-2 with TRBJ1-1, with 7 bases aligning to TRBD1. Germline CDR1 SGHTA, CDR2 FQGNSA. V was pared by 5 bases and J by 4 bases, with 7 bases of the junction left unmatched. CDR3 length: 14 residues. CDR3 region: CASSVLQGFTEAFF. CDR3 in DNA: TGTGCCAGCAGCGTCCTACAGGGGTTCACTGAAGCTTTCTTT. Complete variable domain (other parts from reference TRBV7-2 and TRBJ1-1): GAGVSQSPSNKVTEKGKDVELRCDPISGHTALYWYRQSLGQGLEFLIYFQGNSAPDKSGLPSDRFSAERTGGSVSTLTIQRTQQEDSAVYLCASSVLQGFTEAFFGQGTRLTVV.